The sequence of this T cell receptor beta chain was determined in a study of vaccination and CD4 T cells after COVID-19. Study summary: Overlapping spike peptides of SARS-CoV-2, HCoV-NL63, HCoV-OC43 and HCoV-229E were used, and cells were stimulated with them.

Sequenced with the Oncomine TCR Beta short-read assay was DNA taken from cultured CD4+ T cells. One entry per CDR3 protein, called by TCRdb with MiXCR from the PCR reads. This repertoire shows tens of thousands of distinct CDR3 sequences, 30% to 35% found once; its top ten account for approximately 10%. Worth noting for this clonotype: Its matching antigen is unknown.

Specified time point: late sampling 161 to 241 days after vaccination in a few convalescent patients. The treatment denotes: approximately nine-day PBMC culture with coronavirus spike peptide pools or control peptides (ViraFEST assay). This TCR derives from a human donor who had recovered from COVID-19. Specimen: CD4+ T cells from blood, cultured in vitro, collected about 7 months after SARS-CoV-2 vaccination.

CDR3 sequence: CASSVEGRGETQYF. The CDR3 DNA is TGTGCCAGCAGCGTAGAGGGCAGGGGAGAGACCCAGTACTTC. J is TRBJ2-5 and V is TRBV9, with D maybe TRBD1 (6 bases). CDR3 length equals 14 residues. The V end was cut by 0 bases, the J end by 4 bases, with 10 bases between. Germline V CDR1 and CDR2: SGDLS, YYNGEE.